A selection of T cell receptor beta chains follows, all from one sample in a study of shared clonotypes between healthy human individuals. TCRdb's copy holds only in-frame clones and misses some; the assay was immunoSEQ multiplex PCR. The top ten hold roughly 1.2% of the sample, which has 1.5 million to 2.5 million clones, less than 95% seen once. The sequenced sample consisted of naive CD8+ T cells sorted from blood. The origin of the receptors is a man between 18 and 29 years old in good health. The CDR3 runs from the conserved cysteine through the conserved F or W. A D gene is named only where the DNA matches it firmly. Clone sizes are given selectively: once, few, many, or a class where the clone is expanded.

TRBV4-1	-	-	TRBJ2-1	TGCGCCAGCAGCCAGGAACCAAATTTGTATGAGCAGTTCTTC	CASSQEPNLYEQFF
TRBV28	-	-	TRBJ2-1	TGTGCCAGCAGTTTCCGGGGACCATACAATGAGCAGTTCTTC	CASSFRGPYNEQFF
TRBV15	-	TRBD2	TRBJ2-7	TGTGCCACCAGCAGAGGGGCCCCTTATTCTATGGGGGGGTACGAGCAGTACTTC	CATSRGAPYSMGGYEQYF
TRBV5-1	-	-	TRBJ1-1	TGCGCCAGCAGCTTGGACAGTAACACTGAAGCTTTCTTT	CASSLDSNTEAFF
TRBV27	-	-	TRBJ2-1	TGTGCCAGCCAAATGGACTCAAGCTCCTACAATGAGCAGTTCTTC	CASQMDSSSYNEQFF
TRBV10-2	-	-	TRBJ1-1	TGCGCCAGCAGTGAGGGGGACACTGAAGCTTTCTTT	CASSEGDTEAFF
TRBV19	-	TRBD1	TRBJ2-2	TGTGCCAGTAGTCCCGGGACAGCGAACACCGGGGAGCTGTTTTTT	CASSPGTANTGELFF
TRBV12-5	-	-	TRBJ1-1	TGTGCTAGTGGCTACGCCCTGAACACTGAAGCTTTCTTT	CASGYALNTEAFF
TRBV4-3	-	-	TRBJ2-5	TGCGCCAGCAGCCAAGCCCGACTGGTGGAAGGCAAAGAGACCCAGTACTTC	CASSQARLVEGKETQYF
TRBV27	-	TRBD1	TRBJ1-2	TGTGCCAGCAGTTCCCGGGACAGGGGTCTAATGGGAGGGGGCTACACCTTC	CASSSRDRGLMGGGYTF
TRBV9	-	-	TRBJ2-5	TGTGCCAGCAGCGTAGACGGCAGCATCCGTCCAGAGACCCAGTACTTC	CASSVDGSIRPETQYF
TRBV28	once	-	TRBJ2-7	TGTGCCAGCAGTTTAAGGCGGTCCTACGAGCAGTACTTC	CASSLRRSYEQYF
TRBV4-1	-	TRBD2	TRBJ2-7	TGCGCCAGCAGCCAAGTTAGCGGGAGGCCGACCTACGAGCAGTACTTC	CASSQVSGRPTYEQYF
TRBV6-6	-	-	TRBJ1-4	TGTGCCAGCAGTTTACATCCGGGAAGAAATGAAAAACTGTTTTTT	CASSLHPGRNEKLFF
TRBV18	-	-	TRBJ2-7	TGTGCCAGCTCACCATACGACGGAAGCTACGAGCAGTACTTC	CASSPYDGSYEQYF
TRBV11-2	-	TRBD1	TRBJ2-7	TGTGCCAGCAGCTTAGATCGAAGACAGGGCCCCTACGAGCAGTACTTC	CASSLDRRQGPYEQYF
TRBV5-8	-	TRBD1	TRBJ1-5	TGTGCCAGCAGCCTCGGGACAGGAGGCAATCAGCCCCAGCATTTT	CASSLGTGGNQPQHF
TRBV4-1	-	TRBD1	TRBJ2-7	TGCGCCAGCAGCCAAGTCCCCGGGACAGGGGTATCCTACGAGCAGTACTTC	CASSQVPGTGVSYEQYF
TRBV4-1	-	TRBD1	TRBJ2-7	TGCGCCAGCAGCCCCATGGGAGACAGGGGCGAGTACGAGCAGTACTTC	CASSPMGDRGEYEQYF
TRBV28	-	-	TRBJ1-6	TGTGCCAGCAGTTTAACGCCAGTCTCCTATAATTCACCCCTCCACTTT	CASSLTPVSYNSPLHF
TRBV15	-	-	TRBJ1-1	TGTGCCACCAGCGGGGGACACTTGAACACTGAAGCTTTCTTT	CATSGGHLNTEAFF
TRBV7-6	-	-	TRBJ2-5	TGTGCCAGCAGCTTAGAGGTGACCCTTCAAGAGACCCAGTACTTC	CASSLEVTLQETQYF
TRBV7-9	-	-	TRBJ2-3	TGTGCCAGCAGCTTGTTTGGAAGCACAGATACGCAGTATTTT	CASSLFGSTDTQYF
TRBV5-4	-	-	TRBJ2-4	TGTGCCAGCAGCCCCTCAGAGTCAGGCCAAAACATTCAGTACTTC	CASSPSESGQNIQYF
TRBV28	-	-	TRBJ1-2	TGTGCCAGCACCCTTAGAGGGGGCTATGGCTACACCTTC	CASTLRGGYGYTF
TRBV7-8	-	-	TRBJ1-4	TGTGCCAGCAGCTTAGACGAAGCAGGTTTGGGGGAAAAACTGTTTTTT	CASSLDEAGLGEKLFF
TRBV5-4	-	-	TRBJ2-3	TGTGCCAGCAGCTCCCTGGGGGCCAGAGTACAGGTGAACACAGATACGCAGTATTTT	CASSSLGARVQVNTDTQYF
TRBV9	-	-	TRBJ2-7	TGTGCCAGCAGCCCCCTTCTAGAGGGCGAGCAGTACTTC	CASSPLLEGEQYF
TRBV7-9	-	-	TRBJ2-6	TGTGCCAGCAGTCTAGGACCGGAGAGCTCTGGGGCCAACGTCCTGACTTTC	CASSLGPESSGANVLTF
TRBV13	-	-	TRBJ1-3	TGTGCCAGCAGCTTACAAGGGGGAGAAGCGTACACCATATATTTT	CASSLQGGEAYTIYF
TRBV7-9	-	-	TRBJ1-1	TGTGCCAGCAGCCCCCCCCCGCGGAACACTGAAGCTTTCTTT	CASSPPPRNTEAFF
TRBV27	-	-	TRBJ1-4	TGTGCCAGCAGTGCCCTAGGGGGTTCCGATGAAAAACTGTTTTTT	CASSALGGSDEKLFF
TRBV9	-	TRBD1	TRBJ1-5	TGTGCCAGCAGCGCAGGGGGAGATAGCAATCAGCCCCAGCATTTT	CASSAGGDSNQPQHF
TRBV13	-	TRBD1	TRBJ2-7	TGTGCCAGCAGCTTAGGCTCGACAGGGTTAAACGAGCAGTACTTC	CASSLGSTGLNEQYF
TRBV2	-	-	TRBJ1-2	TGTGCCAGCAGTGAATTGGGGGGAAGCTATGGCTACACCTTC	CASSELGGSYGYTF
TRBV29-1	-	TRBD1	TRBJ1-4	TGCAGCGTTGGGGACAGGGGTCTATCAACTAATGAAAAACTGTTTTTT	CSVGDRGLSTNEKLFF
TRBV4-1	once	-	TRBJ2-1	TGCGCCAGCAGCCCCGGGATTCGAACCAATGAGCAGTTCTTC	CASSPGIRTNEQFF
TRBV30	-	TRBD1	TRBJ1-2	TGTGCCTGGGAAGGAGAGGGGGCCAACTATGGCTACACCTTC	CAWEGEGANYGYTF
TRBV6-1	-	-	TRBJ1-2	TGTGCCAGCAGTGAAATGATTCGGGGCTGGAACTATGGCTACACCTTC	CASSEMIRGWNYGYTF
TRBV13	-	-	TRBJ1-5	TGTGCCAGCAGCTTTAAGGGGGATCAGCCCCAGCATTTT	CASSFKGDQPQHF
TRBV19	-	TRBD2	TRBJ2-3	TGTGCCAGTAGTATTGGGGCTAGCGGGGGAAAAGATACGCAGTATTTT	CASSIGASGGKDTQYF
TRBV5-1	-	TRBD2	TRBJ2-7	TGCGCCAGCAGCTTAAACGGACTAGCGGGACTCTCCTACGAGCAGTACTTC	CASSLNGLAGLSYEQYF
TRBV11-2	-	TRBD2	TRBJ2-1	TGTGCCAGCAGCCATCTAGCGGGGGGACACAATGAGCAGTTCTTC	CASSHLAGGHNEQFF
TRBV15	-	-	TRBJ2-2	TGTGCCACCAGCAGAGATCGGGGGACGGCGAACACCGGGGAGCTGTTTTTT	CATSRDRGTANTGELFF
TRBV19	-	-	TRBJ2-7	TGTGCCAGTAGTATAGCGGCCTCCTACGAGCAGTACTTC	CASSIAASYEQYF
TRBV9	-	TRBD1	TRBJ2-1	TGTGCCAGCAGCGTCCCCTCGGGACAGGGTAAAGTAAATGAGCAGTTCTTC	CASSVPSGQGKVNEQFF
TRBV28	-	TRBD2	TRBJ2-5	TGTGCCAGCAGTTTCTATATCGGGACTAGCGGGGGGTTAAACGATGAGACCCAGTACTTC	CASSFYIGTSGGLNDETQYF
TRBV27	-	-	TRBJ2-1	TGTGCCAGCAGTTCGGACCCCCGATTGTACAATGAGCAGTTCTTC	CASSSDPRLYNEQFF
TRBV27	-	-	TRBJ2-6	TGTGCCAGCAGTTTATGGGGGGGCCCCAACTCTGGGGCCAACGTCCTGACTTTC	CASSLWGGPNSGANVLTF
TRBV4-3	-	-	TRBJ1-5	TGCGCCAGCAGCCAAGATACCTCCAATCAGCCCCAGCATTTT	CASSQDTSNQPQHF
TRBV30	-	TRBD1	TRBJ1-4	TGTGCCTGGGACCGGGACAGCTCTAATGAAAAACTGTTTTTT	CAWDRDSSNEKLFF
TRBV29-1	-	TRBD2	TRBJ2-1	TGCAGCAGCGGGACTAGCGGACCCTACAATGAGCAGTTCTTC	CSSGTSGPYNEQFF
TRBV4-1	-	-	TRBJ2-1	TGCGCCAGCAGCCAAGTGAGGGTAGTGTATGCGGCATCCGACTACAATGAGCAGTTCTTC	CASSQVRVVYAASDYNEQFF
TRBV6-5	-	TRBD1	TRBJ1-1	TGTGCCGCCTCGGCAGGGGGCGAGAGCACTGAAGCTTTCTTT	CAASAGGESTEAFF
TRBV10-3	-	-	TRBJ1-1	TGTGCCATCAGTGAGTCTACATTACAAGCTTTCTTT	CAISESTLQAFF
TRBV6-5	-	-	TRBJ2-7	TGTGCCAGCAGTTATGGCCAGGGGAACTACGAGCAGTACTTC	CASSYGQGNYEQYF
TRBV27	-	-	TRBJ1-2	TGTGCCAGCAGTCCATCATGGGACACGGATTTCTATGGCTACACCTTC	CASSPSWDTDFYGYTF
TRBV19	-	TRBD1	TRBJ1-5	TGTGCCAGTAGACCAGACAGGGAGGGATTTCAGCCCCAGCATTTT	CASRPDREGFQPQHF
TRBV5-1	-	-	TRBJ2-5	TGCGCCAGCAGCTCTGAGGGGGGGCTAGAGACCCAGTACTTC	CASSSEGGLETQYF
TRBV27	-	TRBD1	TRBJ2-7	TGTGCCAGCAGTTTATTGGGGACAGGGGTTCCTCAGGAGCAGTACTTC	CASSLLGTGVPQEQYF